Below, 31 T cell receptor beta chains from the same sample are listed, as sequenced in a study of blood T cells in healthy people across ages. A sample-barcoded 5' primer and a J-beta primer mix were used in a second PCR of about 6 to 12 cycles. MiXCR, run by TCRdb on the 5' RACE reads, gives a single entry per CDR3 protein. The table includes about 1.6 million distinct CDR3 sequences, roughly a third detected once. The sequencing input was blood. These receptors were taken from a woman in her thirties in good health.

The genes are TRBV7-2 and TRBJ2-2; D uncertain. V dropped 6 bases and J dropped 0 bases, with 14 bases sitting between them. Germline values: CDR1 SGHTA, CDR2 FQGNSA. This CDR3 is built from 16 residues. CDR3 sequence: CASRKSAAANTGELFF. Written as DNA, the CDR3 is TGTGCCAGCAGGAAGTCGGCGGCGGCGAACACCGGGGAGCTGTTTTTT. The whole variable domain, remainder taken from reference TRBV7-2 and TRBJ2-2, is GAGVSQSPSNKVTEKGKDVELRCDPISGHTALYWYRQSLGQGLEFLIYFQGNSAPDKSGLPSDRFSAERTGGSVSTLTIQRTQQEDSAVYLCASRKSAAANTGELFFGEGSRLTVL.

This clonotype was found a few times. The genes are TRBV20-1 and TRBJ2-2; 8 bases map to TRBD1. The CDR3 length is 17 residues. V shed 0 bases, J shed 5 bases, and the junction held 11 bases outside the gene matches. Germline CDR1 DFQATT, CDR2 SNEGSKA (reference sequence). The CDR3 reads CSARDTRQGARTGELFF. In DNA form, the CDR3 reads TGCAGTGCTAGAGACACCCGCCAGGGGGCTCGGACCGGGGAGCTGTTTTTT.

This clonotype was seen more than once but under ten times. The chain combines TRBV7-9 with TRBJ2-3; 7 bases match TRBD2. V lost 8 bases, J lost 2 bases, and 7 bases stayed unmatched. This CDR3 has 14 amino acids. Germline CDR1 reads SEHNR; CDR2 reads FQNEAQ (reference sequence). CDR3 sequence (DNA): TGTGCCAGCGTACAAGGGACTACCACAGATACGCAGTATTTT. Its protein product is CASVQGTTTDTQYF.

A word on this clonotype: A much larger clonotype is one base distant, so this may be a read error. The chain employs TRBV5-1 and TRBJ2-1; perhaps TRBD2 as D (5 bases). Germline CDR1 and CDR2: SGHRS and YFSETQ. This CDR3 has 15 amino acids. This CDR3 reads CVSSYIRESYNEQFF. CDR3 nucleotides: TGCGTCAGCAGCTATATAAGGGAGTCCTACAATGAGCAGTTCTTC.

About this clonotype itself: This may stem from a read error, because a much larger clone lies one nucleotide away. CDR3 amino acids: CSADGAIGTEAFF. In nucleotides, the CDR3 is TGCAGCGCTGATGGGGCGATCGGCACTGAAGCTTTCTTT. This chain joins TRBV29-1 and TRBJ1-1; possibly TRBD1 for D (5 bases). The CDR3 has 13 amino acids. Trimming took off 7 bases at V and 4 bases at J, with 16 bases between the two ends. Germline V gives CDR1 SQVTM, CDR2 ANQGSEA.

A note on this clonotype: A junction boundary mismatches the germline segment, possibly from a read error. The chain has TRBV5-1 and TRBJ2-5; D call uncertain. The CDR3 extends over 14 amino acids. The V gene's germline CDR1 is SGHRS and CDR2 YFSETQ. The CDR3 bases are TGCGCCAGCAGCTTGGCCGGTCGGCAAGAGACCCGGTACTTC. This sequence encodes CASSLAGRQETRYF.

The chain links TRBV20-1 to TRBJ2-7; D gene ambiguous. The V end was cut by 1 base, the J end by 0 bases, with 16 bases between. This CDR3 contains 16 residues. From germline, CDR1 is DFQATT and CDR2 SNEGSKA (reference sequence). CDR3 sequence reads: CSARGGTGSSSYEQYF. CDR3 nucleotide sequence: TGCAGTGCTAGAGGTGGTACGGGTTCAAGCTCCTACGAGCAGTACTTC.

This chain links TRBV7-2 with TRBJ2-7; D remains unclear. The germline CDR1 and CDR2 sequences are SGHTA and FQGNSA. The CDR3 runs to 12 residues. V was cut by 4 bases and J by 6 bases, with 10 bases left in between. CDR3 in amino acids: CASSSARTEQYF. The CDR3 DNA is TGTGCCAGCAGCTCAGCCCGAACCGAGCAGTACTTC.

This clonotype was picked up a small number of times. This rearrangement joins TRBV5-5 to TRBJ1-1, with D hard to call. The CDR3 consists of 13 residues. CDR1 is SGHKS, CDR2 YYEKEE, per germline (reference sequence). Trimming took off 0 bases at V and 5 bases at J, with 8 bases between the two ends. CDR3 sequence: CASSLDDKTEAFF. Written as DNA, the CDR3 is TGTGCCAGCAGCTTGGATGACAAGACTGAAGCTTTCTTT.

The chain employs TRBV5-1 and TRBJ2-3; 8 nucleotides line up with TRBD2. This CDR3 has 18 residues. The J segment lost 3 bases and the V segment lost 2 bases, leaving 14 bases of the junction unmatched. Germline CDR1 SGHRS, CDR2 YFSETQ. The CDR3 DNA reads TGCGCCAGCAGCTTCTCCAGTGTAATAGCGGGACGAACAGATACGCAGTATTTT. This sequence encodes CASSFSSVIAGRTDTQYF.

This clonotype was seen many times. J is TRBJ2-1 and V is TRBV4-2, with D uncertain. Per germline, CDR1 LGHNA and CDR2 YNFKEQ. V was clipped by 5 bases and J by 6 bases, with 14 bases between them. This CDR3 spans 14 amino acids. The CDR3 here is CASSGQATPNEQFF. The CDR3 nucleotides are TGTGCCAGCAGCGGTCAAGCGACCCCCAATGAGCAGTTCTTC.

This chain uses TRBV3-1 with TRBJ2-7; D gene uncertain. This CDR3 is 12 amino acids long. CDR1 LGHDT and CDR2 YNNKEL come from the germline V gene (reference sequence). V was pared by 5 bases and J by 9 bases, with 14 bases between. The CDR3 spells CASSAGSLWQYF. The CDR3 DNA sequence: TGTGCCAGCAGCGCAGGCAGCCTATGGCAGTACTTC.

The CDR3 reads CASSKGRGHYGYTF. The CDR3 DNA sequence: TGTGCCAGCAGCAAAGGGAGGGGGCACTATGGCTACACCTTC. The chain carries TRBV21-1 and TRBJ1-2; the D call TRBD1 from the table was never checked on the DNA. TRBV21-1 is deemed a pseudogene. The CDR3 loop spans 14 amino acids.

The chain couples TRBV18 to TRBJ1-1; no definite D call. This CDR3 spans 15 amino acids. V shed 5 bases and J shed 4 bases, with 17 bases lying between them. CDR1 and CDR2 (germline): KGHSH, LQKENI. DNA of the CDR3: TGTGCCAGCTCAGTTACGGAAAAGGGTAGCACTGAAGCTTTCTTT. The encoded protein is CASSVTEKGSTEAFF.

Note on this clonotype: Sequence at one end of the junction differs from germline and may be a read error. The CDR3 here is CASSPFAGVEDERFF. CDR3 bases: TGCGCCAGCAGCCCCTTCGCGGGAGTTGAGGATGAGCGGTTCTTC. The rearrangement links TRBV5-1 to TRBJ2-1; 7 bases are shared with TRBD2. This CDR3 is built from 15 residues. The germline CDR1 and CDR2 sequences are SGHRS and YFSETQ. Full variable domain (rest looked up from reference TRBV5-1 and TRBJ2-1): KAGVTQTPRYLIKTRGQQVTLSCSPISGHRSVSWYQQTPGQGLQFLFEYFSETQRNKGNFPGRFSGRQFSNSRSEMNVSTLELGDSALYLCASSPFAGVEDERFFGPGTRLTVL.

The chain has TRBV6-1 and TRBJ2-1, with a tentative D call TRBD2 (6 bases). Deletions cut 2 bases from V and 6 bases from J, with 17 bases between. Germline V gene data show CDR1 as MNHNS and CDR2 as SASEGT. The CDR3 spans 16 residues. The CDR3 sequence: CASSEPGTVAANEQFF. As DNA, the CDR3 is TGTGCCAGCAGTGAACCTGGAACTGTAGCGGCCAATGAGCAGTTCTTC.

This clonotype was seen only a few times. V gene TRBV15 combines with J gene TRBJ1-2; possibly TRBD1 for D (6 bases). The ends were cut back, 5 bases at V and 5 bases at J, with 21 bases in the middle. Germline assignment: CDR1 LNHNV and CDR2 YYDKDF (reference sequence). CDR3 length equals 16 residues. CDR3 sequence (DNA): TGTGCCACCAGCGGGGGGCAGGGACCCACTCTTTATGGCTACACCTTC. Its protein is CATSGGQGPTLYGYTF.

This clonotype was picked up a small number of times. The chain carries TRBV9 and TRBJ1-6; D is perhaps TRBD1 (5 bases). Germline V lookup: CDR1 SGDLS, CDR2 YYNGEE. CDR3 length equals 14 residues. V was shortened by 0 bases and J by 7 bases, with 8 bases between the two germline ends. CDR3 bases: TGTGCCAGCAGCGTAGAAGGGGCCAATTCACCCCTCCACTTT. This encodes CASSVEGANSPLHF. The full variable domain, completed using reference TRBV9 and TRBJ1-6, is DSGVTQTPKHLITATGQRVTLRCSPRSGDLSVYWYQQSLDQGLQFLIQYYNGEERAKGNILERFSAQQFPDLHSELNLSSLELGDSALYFCASSVEGANSPLHFGNGTRLTVT.

The rearrangement uses TRBV7-9 and TRBJ1-4; 9 positions agree with TRBD1. This CDR3 is 17 amino acids long. Germline V CDR1 and CDR2: SEHNR, FQNEAQ (reference sequence). After removal of 5 bases from V and 5 bases from J, the junction contained 12 bases not matched to a gene. The CDR3 loop is CASSRSFKQGANEKLFF. CDR3 coding DNA: TGTGCCAGCAGCCGATCTTTTAAACAGGGGGCAAATGAAAAACTGTTTTTT. The variable domain in full, completed from reference TRBV7-9 and TRBJ1-4, reads DTGVSQNPRHKITKRGQNVTFRCDPISEHNRLYWYRQTLGQGPEFLTYFQNEAQLEKSRLLSDRFSAERPKGSFSTLEIQRTEQGDSAMYLCASSRSFKQGANEKLFFGSGTQLSVL.

This rearrangement joins TRBV6-5 to TRBJ2-1; D is undetermined. Trimming took 5 bases from V and 2 from J, leaving 10 bases between them. Germline V CDR1 and CDR2: MNHEY, SVGAGI. The CDR3 totals 14 residues. The CDR3 sequence: CASSLENAYNEQFF. The CDR3 coding sequence is TGTGCCAGCAGTCTCGAGAACGCCTACAATGAGCAGTTCTTC.

The V gene is TRBV30, the J gene TRBJ2-7, with D possibly being TRBD2 (6 bases). Germline loops: CDR1 GTSNPN, CDR2 SVGIG (reference sequence). The CDR3 sequence is 12 residues long. Trimming stripped 2 bases from V and 10 bases from J, with 15 bases between. The CDR3 coding sequence is TGTGCCTGGAGTCTAGGGACTCCTGTACAGTACTTC. It yields the protein CAWSLGTPVQYF.

The rearrangement uses TRBV12-3 or TRBV12-4 and TRBJ2-2; D remains unclear. V was clipped by 7 bases and J by 1 base, with 16 bases between them. The CDR3 is made up of 16 amino acids. The CDR3 is CASTLGRTKNTGELFF. Here the CDR3 DNA reads TGTGCCAGCACCTTGGGCAGGACGAAGAACACCGGGGAGCTGTTTTTT.

The chain has TRBV20-1 and TRBJ1-1; D perhaps matches TRBD1 (5 bases). This CDR3 contains 15 residues. Germline V gene sequence: CDR1 DFQATT, CDR2 SNEGSKA (reference sequence). V shed 6 bases and J shed 0 bases, with 17 bases lying between them. CDR3 in DNA: TGCAGTGCCCGCGGTCCCGGACACCTGAACACTGAAGCTTTCTTT. Amino acid sequence: CSARGPGHLNTEAFF.

The genes are TRBV3-1 and TRBJ1-1; D remains unclear. Germline CDR1 LGHDT, CDR2 YNNKEL (reference sequence). CDR3 size: 14 residues. Between the trimmed V and J ends, which lost 0 bases and 6 bases, there was a span of 11 bases. CDR3 sequence reads: CASSQEGFGPEAFF. The CDR3 coding sequence is TGTGCCAGCAGCCAAGAGGGGTTTGGGCCTGAAGCTTTCTTT. Drawing the rest from reference TRBV3-1 and TRBJ1-1, the complete variable domain is DTAVSQTPKYLVTQMGNDKSIKCEQNLGHDTMYWYKQDSKKFLKIMFSYNNKELIINETVPNRFSPKSPDKAHLNLHINSLELGDSAVYFCASSQEGFGPEAFFGQGTRLTVV.

This clonotype was counted a few times. The CDR3 here is CSVDGKDGYTF. Written as DNA, the CDR3 is TGCAGCGTGGACGGAAAAGATGGCTACACCTTC. This chain joins TRBV29-1 and TRBJ1-2; D is unresolved. There are 11 residues in the CDR3. CDR1 and CDR2 (germline): SQVTM, ANQGSEA. V shed 6 bases and J shed 6 bases, with 11 bases lying between them. Combining the CDR3 with reference TRBV29-1 and TRBJ1-2 gives the whole variable domain SAVISQKPSRDICQRGTSLTIQCQVDSQVTMMFWYRQQPGQSLTLIATANQGSEATYESGFVIDKFPISRPNLTFSTLTVSNMSPEDSSIYLCSVDGKDGYTFGSGTRLTVV.

The chain carries TRBV9 and TRBJ2-3, with D possibly TRBD1 on 6 matching bases. V lost 4 bases and J 1 base, leaving 13 bases between the germline ends. The length of the CDR3 is 15 residues. Per the germline V gene, CDR1 is SGDLS and CDR2 is YYNGEE. DNA of the CDR3: TGTGCCAGCAGCTCCCGGGACACTCGCACAGATACGCAGTATTTT. Residues: CASSSRDTRTDTQYF.

This clonotype was seen ten or more times. The chain couples TRBV20-1 to TRBJ2-7; TRBD1 matches 9 bases. Germline V lookup: CDR1 DFQATT, CDR2 SNEGSKA (reference sequence). The CDR3 runs 14 residues. V shed 4 bases, J shed 6 bases, and the junction held 10 bases outside the gene matches. CDR3: CSAIPGTGLGEQYF. The DNA of the CDR3 is TGCAGTGCTATACCCGGGACAGGGCTGGGCGAGCAGTACTTC.

This clonotype was recorded a few times. The rearrangement joins TRBV4-1 to TRBJ1-2; D is perhaps TRBD1 (5 bases). Per germline, CDR1 MGHRA and CDR2 YSYEKL. Trimming cost V 0 bases and J 7 bases, with 21 bases left between them. The length of the CDR3 is 17 residues. DNA for the CDR3: TGCGCCAGCAGCCAAGATGGACGGGCAGGACGTGGGGGTGGCTACACCTTC. Its translation: CASSQDGRAGRGGGYTF.

This clonotype was observed a few times. This chain uses TRBV20-1 with TRBJ2-1; TRBD2 is a possible D gene (6 bases). This CDR3 has 13 amino acids. Germline V CDR1 and CDR2: DFQATT, SNEGSKA (reference sequence). V was clipped by 5 bases and J by 7 bases, with 15 bases between them. CDR3 bases: TGCAGTGCTTGGGGACTGTCAAATAATGAGCAGTTCTTC. This encodes CSAWGLSNNEQFF.

Worth noting for this clonotype: A much bigger clone sits one base away, suggesting this may be a read error. This rearrangement joins TRBV5-1 to TRBJ2-5; D gene unclear. This CDR3 has 13 residues. Germline V gives CDR1 SGHRS, CDR2 YFSETQ. Trimming shortened V by 7 bases and J by 11 bases, and 21 bases separated the two germline ends. CDR3 in amino acids: CASRAGRSDEQYF. The CDR3 coding sequence is TGCGCCAGCCGCGCTGGAAGATCTGATGAGCAGTACTTC.

This sequence joins TRBV28 and TRBJ1-3, with D perhaps TRBD1 (5 bases). Germline lookup yields CDR1 MDHEN and CDR2 SYDVKM. The CDR3 sequence is 14 residues long. Trimming shortened V by 4 bases and J by 4 bases, and 11 bases separated the two germline ends. The CDR3 nucleotides are TGTGCCAGCAGTTCCCAGGGTGAGGGAAACACCATATATTTT. This gives the protein CASSSQGEGNTIYF.